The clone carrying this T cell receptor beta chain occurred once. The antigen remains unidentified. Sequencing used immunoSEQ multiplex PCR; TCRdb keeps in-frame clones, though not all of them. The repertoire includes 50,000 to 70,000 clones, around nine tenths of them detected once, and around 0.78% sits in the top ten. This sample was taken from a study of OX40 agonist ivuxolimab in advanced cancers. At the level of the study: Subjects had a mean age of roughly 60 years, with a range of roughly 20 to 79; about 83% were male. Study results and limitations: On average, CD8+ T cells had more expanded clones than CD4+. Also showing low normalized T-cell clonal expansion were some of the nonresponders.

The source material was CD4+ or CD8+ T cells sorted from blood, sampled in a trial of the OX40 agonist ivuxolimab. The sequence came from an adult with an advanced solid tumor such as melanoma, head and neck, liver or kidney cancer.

This CDR3 reads CASTESGDRVGEQYF. CDR3 coding DNA: TGCGCCAGCACTGAGAGTGGGGACAGGGTAGGCGAGCAGTACTTC. This rearrangement joins TRBV5-1 to TRBJ2-7; 9 bases match TRBD1. CDR1 is SGHRS, CDR2 YFSETQ, per germline. CDR3 length: 15 residues. After removal of 6 bases from V and 6 bases from J, the junction contained 13 bases not matched to a gene.